These 18 T cell receptor beta chains originate from one sample sequenced in a study of T cell responses to AZD1222 COVID-19 vaccine. Assay used: immunoSEQ multiplex PCR; TCRdb lists only in-frame clones, some missing. This table has more than 80,000 clones, 80% to 95% appearing once. The specimen comprised peripheral blood, sampled 28 days after the second AZD1222 dose. All receptors derive from an adult who received the AZD1222 COVID-19 vaccine.

This clone was recorded once. The chain links TRBV24-1 to TRBJ1-1, with a possible D match to TRBD1 (6 bases). V was shortened by 7 bases and J by 1 base, with 12 bases between the two germline ends. This CDR3 has 14 residues. From germline, CDR1 is KGHDR and CDR2 SFDVKD. CDR3: CATRAGEKNTEAFF. The CDR3 region has the DNA TGTGCCACCAGAGCAGGGGAAAAGAACACTGAAGCTTTCTTT.

V usage is TRBV18 and J usage is TRBJ2-5; D may be TRBD1 (6 bases). Germline CDR1 and CDR2: KGHSH and LQKENI. CDR3 length: 15 amino acids. Trimming shortened V by 3 bases and J by 3 bases, and 14 bases separated the two germline ends. CDR3 in DNA: TGTGCCAGCTCACCGAACCGGGACACTAAAGAGACCCAGTACTTC. As protein: CASSPNRDTKETQYF.

In nucleotides, the CDR3 is TGTGCCAGCAGTTTTCGGGACTCCGTTAATTCACCCCTCCACTTT. Its protein is CASSFRDSVNSPLHF. The chain carries TRBV28 and TRBJ1-6; TRBD1 is a possible D gene (5 bases). CDR1 MDHEN and CDR2 SYDVKM come from the germline V gene. The CDR3 length is 15 residues. V was shortened by 3 bases and J by 6 bases, with 12 bases between the two germline ends.

J is TRBJ1-2 and V is TRBV2; tentative D call: TRBD1 (5 bases). Trimming removed 1 base from V and 0 bases from J, with 9 bases in between. The CDR3 is 15 amino acids. CDR1 SNHLY and CDR2 FYNNEI come from the germline V gene. CDR3 DNA: TGTGCCAGCAGTGAAGTGGGCAGGGCTAACTATGGCTACACCTTC. Amino acids: CASSEVGRANYGYTF.

This clone was seen once. This chain uses TRBV11-3 with TRBJ1-6, with D hard to call. The CDR3 is 13 amino acids. Germline V gene sequence: CDR1 SGHNT, CDR2 YENEEA. V was pared by 0 bases and J by 6 bases, with 3 bases between. DNA of the CDR3: TGTGCCAGCAGCTTAGAGGTTAATTCACCCCTCCACTTT. This codes for CASSLEVNSPLHF.

This chain connects TRBV27 to TRBJ2-2, with D hard to call. V dropped 6 bases and J dropped 6 bases, with 14 bases sitting between them. Per germline, CDR1 MNHEY and CDR2 SMNVEV (reference sequence). The CDR3 sequence is 14 residues long. DNA for the CDR3: TGTGCCAGCAGGCTGGCTCCCGGAGCCGGGGAGCTGTTTTTT. Encoded protein: CASRLAPGAGELFF.

The chain couples TRBV7-8 to TRBJ2-3; D perhaps matches TRBD2 (6 bases). The CDR3 contains 16 residues. Germline values: CDR1 SGHVS, CDR2 FQNEAQ. V gave up 5 bases and J gave up 2 bases, with 17 bases separating them. CDR3 in amino acids: CASSPPRTTYTDTQYF. The CDR3 coding sequence is TGTGCCAGCAGCCCCCCCAGGACTACCTACACAGATACGCAGTATTTT.

Regarding this clone: One end of the junction does not line up with germline, which may come from a read error. The chain employs TRBV28 and TRBJ1-1; D possibly corresponds to TRBD1 (6 bases). This CDR3 region has 14 residues. CDR1 and CDR2 from the germline V gene are MDHEN and SYDVKM. The CDR3 DNA sequence: TGTGCCACCAGTGCAGGGGTTCGGAACACTGAAGCTTTCTTT. Translating gives CATSAGVRNTEAFF.

The rearrangement links TRBV18 to TRBJ2-7, with TRBD1 matching over 8 bases. V shed 3 bases and J 5 bases; nucleotides not matched to a gene: 9. CDR3 length: 15 amino acids. Per germline, CDR1 KGHSH and CDR2 LQKENI. In nucleotides, the CDR3 is TGTGCCAGCTCACCTAACAGGGGGGTCGAGAACGAGCAGTACTTC. This codes for CASSPNRGVENEQYF.

The chain couples TRBV4-2 to TRBJ2-7, with 8 nucleotides matching TRBD2. The V gene's germline CDR1 is LGHNA and CDR2 YNFKEQ. Trimming removed 1 base from V and 5 bases from J; junction bases left unmatched: 16. CDR3 length: 18 residues. The chain's CDR3 is CASSQGRGGSGDQHEQYF. CDR3 coding DNA: TGTGCCAGCAGCCAAGGCCGAGGGGGTAGCGGGGACCAACACGAGCAGTACTTC.

The V gene is TRBV7-2, the J gene TRBJ1-3, with TRBD1 identical over 8 bases. The CDR3 runs 14 residues. The germline V gene encodes CDR1 SGHTA and CDR2 FQGNSA. Trimming at V came to 6 bases and at J to 5 bases, leaving 6 bases not matched to a gene. The CDR3 nucleotides read TGTGCCAGCAGTCAACAGGGGGACAGAAACACCATATATTTT. Residues: CASSQQGDRNTIYF.

The V and J genes are TRBV28 and TRBJ1-1; 7 bases match TRBD1. The CDR3 has 14 amino acids. V trimming: 9 bases; J trimming: 3 bases; junction bases outside the gene matches: 10. Germline lookup yields CDR1 MDHEN and CDR2 SYDVKM. The CDR3 is CASIGGVGYTEAFF. DNA for the CDR3: TGTGCCAGTATAGGGGGCGTTGGGTACACTGAAGCTTTCTTT.

The rearrangement links TRBV4-1 to TRBJ2-4; D assignment may be TRBD1 or TRBD2 (6 bases each). Trimming stripped 4 bases from V and 8 bases from J, with 18 bases between. The germline CDR1 and CDR2 sequences are MGHRA and YSYEKL. This CDR3 contains 15 residues. The CDR3 region is CASSPRGLPEDIQYF. The CDR3 bases are TGCGCCAGCAGCCCCAGGGGACTCCCCGAAGACATTCAGTACTTC.

The count of this clone is one. The chain carries TRBV5-1 and TRBJ2-5, with 9 bases aligning to TRBD2. This CDR3 has 17 amino acids. Germline CDR1 is SGHRS and CDR2 is YFSETQ. The ends lost 5 bases at V and 5 bases at J; junction bases unmatched: 16. CDR3 in DNA: TGCGCCAGCAGACGAGGTGGCGCGGGGGGGCCCTGGGAGACCCAGTACTTC. Its protein product is CASRRGGAGGPWETQYF.

This clone was seen only a few times. The rearrangement joins TRBV12-3 or TRBV12-4 to TRBJ1-1; D is undetermined. Trimming cost V 5 bases and J 0 bases, with 7 bases left between them. The CDR3 covers 13 residues. CDR3 residues: CASSTGVNTEAFF. The DNA of the CDR3 is TGTGCCAGCAGTACCGGAGTGAACACTGAAGCTTTCTTT.

J is TRBJ2-7 and V is TRBV11-2; D not resolved. CDR1 and CDR2 from the germline V gene are SGHAT and FQNNGV. The CDR3 length is 13 residues. V gave up 5 bases and J gave up 0 bases, with 8 bases separating them. The CDR3 here is CASSPGHSYEQYF. The CDR3 nucleotides read TGTGCCAGCAGCCCGGGTCACTCCTACGAGCAGTACTTC.

The gene calls are TRBV2 and TRBJ1-2; tentatively, D is TRBD1 (5 bases). CDR1 and CDR2 from the germline V gene are SNHLY and FYNNEI. The CDR3 consists of 13 residues. V was shortened by 7 bases and J by 5 bases, with 14 bases between the two germline ends. The CDR3 spells CASTRTPVYGYTF. For the CDR3, the DNA is TGTGCCAGCACCCGGACACCCGTGTATGGCTACACCTTC.

This clone was found a few times. This CDR3 is CASSVGRLLCYEQYF. DNA of the CDR3: TGTGCCAGCAGCGTAGGACGACTACTATGCTACGAGCAGTACTTC. V is TRBV9 and J is TRBJ2-7; a weak D match, TRBD2 (5 bases). This CDR3 contains 15 residues. Germline CDR1 SGDLS, CDR2 YYNGEE. Trimming shortened V by 0 bases and J by 3 bases, and 13 bases separated the two germline ends.